This TCR beta chain was observed in a study of lung T cells in sarcoidosis with Löfgren's syndrome. Study-level information: Analyses focused on Löfgren's syndrome patients.

This clonotype was recorded at least ten times. TCRdb called the reads again in MiXCR, with one record for every CDR3 protein. This sample yields 6,500 to 9,500 distinct CDR3 sequences, of which roughly 20% are seen a single time; about 26% belongs to the top ten. The sequence was collected from a human donor with sarcoidosis (Löfgren's syndrome or another form), or a control subject (not recorded which). Sequencing input: CD4+ T cells from bronchoalveolar lavage fluid.

The CDR3, as DNA: TGCAGTGCTGTCGGAGGCCAAGAGACCCAGTACTTC. The encoded protein is CSAVGGQETQYF. The chain combines TRBV20-1 with TRBJ2-5; TRBD2 might be the D (5 bases). CDR1 DFQATT and CDR2 SNEGSKA come from the germline V gene (reference sequence). The CDR3 covers 12 residues. The V and J ends lost 5 bases and 1 base respectively, with 8 bases between them.